Presented here are 7 T cell receptor beta chains from one specimen sequenced in a study of cytotoxic CD8 clonotypes in ibrutinib-treated CLL. Clones were sequenced by immunoSEQ multiplex PCR, and TCRdb holds only the in-frame ones, with some missing. The repertoire holds about 85,000 clones, with about 85% as singletons. The specimen comprised PBMCs, sampled after 12 months of ibrutinib treatment. The receptor set was obtained from a human donor with chronic lymphocytic leukemia.

The chain combines TRBV18 with TRBJ1-2, with TRBD1 matching 10 bases. Germline V gene sequence: CDR1 KGHSH, CDR2 LQKENI. The CDR3 is made up of 14 amino acids. Trimming at V came to 4 bases and at J to 5 bases, leaving 4 bases not matched to a gene. The CDR3 bases are TGTGCCAGCTCACGGGACAGGGGCGCGTATGGCTACACCTTC. Translated: CASSRDRGAYGYTF. The entire variable domain, with the rest obtained from reference TRBV18 and TRBJ1-2, is as follows: NAGVMQNPRHLVRRRGQEARLRCSPMKGHSHVYWYRQLPEEGLKFMVYLQKENIIDESGMPKERFSAEFPKEGPSILRIQQVVRGDSAAYFCASSRDRGAYGYTFGSGTRLTVV.

V gene TRBV7-2 combines with J gene TRBJ2-3; D not resolved. CDR1 and CDR2 from the germline V gene are SGHTA and FQGNSA. The CDR3 has 12 amino acids. The V end lost 7 bases, the J end lost 5 bases, and 10 bases lay between the germline ends. CDR3 protein: CASNIAGDTQYF. As DNA, the CDR3 is TGTGCCAGCAACATAGCTGGAGATACGCAGTATTTT.

V usage is TRBV6-5 and J usage is TRBJ1-1; D is uncertain. V shed 4 bases and J shed 0 bases, with 9 bases lying between them. Looked up from germline, CDR1 is MNHEY and CDR2 is SVGAGI. This CDR3 comprises 14 residues. For the CDR3, the DNA is TGTGCCAGCAGTTGGGTCAGAATGAACACTGAAGCTTTCTTT. Translating gives CASSWVRMNTEAFF.

V is TRBV27 and J is TRBJ2-1, with 9 bases aligning to TRBD2. Per germline, CDR1 MNHEY and CDR2 SMNVEV (reference sequence). V shed 5 bases, J shed 4 bases, and the junction held 12 bases outside the gene matches. The CDR3 is 17 amino acids. As DNA, the CDR3 is TGTGCCAGCAGTCGACTAGCGGCCTGGGGCCTATACAATGAGCAGTTCTTC. This encodes CASSRLAAWGLYNEQFF.

The rearrangement joins TRBV28 to TRBJ2-7; no clear D gene. This CDR3 has 13 amino acids. V lost 5 bases to trimming and J lost 2 bases, with 10 bases between them. Per the germline V gene, CDR1 is MDHEN and CDR2 is SYDVKM. CDR3: CASSRSQTYEQYF. For the CDR3, the DNA is TGTGCCAGCAGTCGGTCACAAACCTACGAGCAGTACTTC.

V gene TRBV5-4 combines with J gene TRBJ2-5; possibly TRBD1 or TRBD2 for D (5 bases each). In germline, CDR1 is SGHNT, CDR2 YYREEE (reference sequence). CDR3 length equals 16 residues. The V end was cut by 4 bases, the J end by 5 bases, with 21 bases between. The CDR3 protein is CASSPSPPWGLETQYF. In nucleotides, the CDR3 is TGTGCCAGCAGCCCCAGCCCTCCCTGGGGGTTGGAGACCCAGTACTTC.

In its sample, this clone was seen once. The V gene is TRBV7-6, the J gene TRBJ2-1, with 7 bases that match TRBD2. Trimming took 1 base from V and 7 from J; bases not matched to a gene: 10. The CDR3 covers 16 residues. Germline assignment: CDR1 SGHVS and CDR2 FNYEAQ. The CDR3 DNA reads TGTGCCAGCAGCTTAGTAGGCGGACTAGGAGGTAATGAGCAGTTCTTC. Translated, it gives CASSLVGGLGGNEQFF.